These 14 T cell receptor beta chains were all obtained from the same sample, sequenced in a study of T cell responses to AZD1222 COVID-19 vaccine. The protocol was immunoSEQ multiplex PCR, while the TCRdb copy is restricted to in-frame clones and leaves out a portion. In the table there are some 120,000 clones, about nine tenths of which are singletons. The sequenced sample was peripheral blood, obtained on day 0 of AZD1222 vaccination. The receptors here all came from an adult in good health.

J is TRBJ2-7 and V is TRBV2; D may be TRBD1 or TRBD2 (5 bases each). V was clipped by 8 bases and J by 7 bases, with 21 bases between them. In germline, CDR1 is SNHLY, CDR2 FYNNEI. The CDR3 has 14 amino acids. The CDR3 protein is CASARDRSLREQYF. Written as DNA, the CDR3 is TGTGCCAGCGCAAGGGACCGATCTCTTCGGGAGCAGTACTTC.

The chain carries TRBV7-9 and TRBJ1-6; D is unclear. Germline V gene sequence: CDR1 SEHNR, CDR2 FQNEAQ (reference sequence). V was shortened by 1 base and J by 7 bases, with 11 bases between the two germline ends. The CDR3 is 15 amino acids. CDR3 sequence reads: CASSLERTQNSPLHF. CDR3 nucleotides: TGTGCCAGCAGCTTAGAGCGGACCCAGAATTCACCCCTCCACTTT.

V is TRBV12-3 or TRBV12-4 and J is TRBJ2-7, with D maybe TRBD1 (5 bases). The CDR3 loop spans 13 amino acids. V lost 3 bases to trimming and J lost 3 bases, with 9 bases between them. Here the CDR3 DNA reads TGTGCCAGCAGTTTCAGGGCTGGCTACGAGCAGTACTTC. Its translation: CASSFRAGYEQYF.

The CDR3 DNA reads as TGTGCCAGCAGCCTCTCCTACGAGCAGTACTTC. Translating it yields CASSLSYEQYF. The chain couples TRBV3-1 (or the pseudogene TRBV3-2) to TRBJ2-7; no definite D call. The CDR3 consists of 11 residues. Germline V CDR1 and CDR2: LGHDT, YNNKEL (reference sequence). V lost 4 bases and J lost 0, with 1 base in between.

The chain joins TRBV6-5 to TRBJ2-7; D might be TRBD1 or TRBD2, each matching 5 bases. Trimming took 8 bases from V and 3 from J, leaving 11 bases between them. This CDR3 is built from 12 residues. Germline V gene data show CDR1 as MNHEY and CDR2 as SVGAGI. The CDR3 spells CASRDRRYEQYF. In nucleotides, the CDR3 is TGTGCCAGCCGGGACCGCCGCTACGAGCAGTACTTC.

This clone was seen once. The rearrangement joins TRBV7-8 to TRBJ1-2, with a possible D match to TRBD1 (5 bases). The V end lost 7 bases, the J end lost 4 bases, and 19 bases lay between the germline ends. The CDR3 sequence is 15 residues long. Germline CDR1 and CDR2: SGHVS and FQNEAQ. This CDR3 is CASTLTPTAIYGYTF. The CDR3 DNA reads TGTGCCAGCACCCTAACCCCGACAGCTATCTATGGCTACACCTTC.

The rearrangement links TRBV7-9 to TRBJ2-1; 7 nucleotides agree with TRBD1. After removal of 2 bases from V and 3 bases from J, the junction contained 7 bases not matched to a gene. CDR3 length: 16 residues. CDR1 and CDR2 from the germline V gene are SEHNR and FQNEAQ (reference sequence). As DNA, the CDR3 is TGTGCCAGCAGCTTAATTGATGGGACAGTCTACAATGAGCAGTTCTTC. As protein: CASSLIDGTVYNEQFF.

The chain recombines TRBV5-1 with TRBJ2-7; 12 nucleotides agree with TRBD1. The CDR3 contains 14 residues. V gave up 5 bases and J gave up 5 bases; unmatched junction bases: 5. Germline CDR1 reads SGHRS; CDR2 reads YFSETQ. The CDR3 is CASRGQGAQDEQYF. The CDR3 coding sequence is TGCGCCAGCAGGGGACAGGGGGCGCAGGACGAGCAGTACTTC.

The DNA of the CDR3 is TGTGCCAGCAGCCCCGGTCATGATTTAGGGAAGACCCAGTACTTC. This codes for CASSPGHDLGKTQYF. V usage is TRBV3-1 (or the pseudogene TRBV3-2) and J usage is TRBJ2-5; D gene unclear. The V end lost 4 bases, the J end lost 6 bases, and 18 bases lay between the germline ends. CDR1 is LGHDT, CDR2 YNNKEL, per germline (reference sequence). The CDR3 consists of 15 residues.

The gene calls are TRBV30 and TRBJ2-7; the D is unclear. CDR3 length equals 13 residues. V lost 0 bases, J lost 4 bases, and 10 bases lay in between. Germline V gene data show CDR1 as GTSNPN and CDR2 as SVGIG (reference sequence). The CDR3 nucleotides read TGTGCCTGGAGTGTACAAGGGCCTTACGAGCAGTACTTC. This sequence encodes CAWSVQGPYEQYF. The whole variable domain, remainder taken from reference TRBV30 and TRBJ2-7, is SQTIHQWPATLVQPVGSPLSLECTVEGTSNPNLYWYRQAAGRGLQLLFYSVGIGQISSEVPQNLSASRPQDRQFILSSKKLLLSDSGFYLCAWSVQGPYEQYFGPGTRLTVT.

This chain connects TRBV5-1 to TRBJ1-6; D is ambiguous. The CDR3 extends over 14 amino acids. The germline CDR1 and CDR2 sequences are SGHRS and YFSETQ. V was pared by 6 bases and J by 4 bases, with 11 bases between. CDR3 sequence reads: CASTREAYNSPLHF. Written as DNA, the CDR3 is TGCGCCAGCACACGGGAAGCATATAATTCACCCCTCCACTTT.

The chain combines TRBV19 with TRBJ1-6, with 8 bases matching TRBD1. Trimming cost V 5 bases and J 0 bases; bases outside gene matches: 3. The V gene's germline CDR1 is LNHDA and CDR2 SQIVND (reference sequence). CDR3 length equals 16 residues. The CDR3 DNA is TGTGCCAGTAGTTCTACAGGGGGCTCCTATAATTCACCCCTCCACTTT. The encoded protein is CASSSTGGSYNSPLHF.

J is TRBJ2-3 and V is TRBV7-6, with D maybe TRBD2 (5 bases). Trimming took 1 base from V and 0 from J, leaving 8 bases between them. This CDR3 has 15 amino acids. Germline CDR1 is SGHVS and CDR2 is FNYEAQ. This chain's CDR3 is CASSLVGGSTDTQYF. The CDR3 DNA is TGTGCCAGCAGCTTAGTCGGCGGGAGCACAGATACGCAGTATTTT.

The rearrangement links TRBV7-9 to TRBJ2-2; perhaps TRBD1 as D (7 bases). Germline V gene data show CDR1 as SEHNR and CDR2 as FQNEAQ (reference sequence). The CDR3 runs to 15 residues. Trimming removed 4 bases from V and 5 bases from J, with 14 bases in between. Here the CDR3 DNA reads TGTGCCAGCAGCTGGGAGACAGGGAGGACCGGGGAGCTGTTTTTT. Translated: CASSWETGRTGELFF.